This T cell receptor (beta chain) was found in a study of regulatory T cells in long-lasting Graves disease. This clonotype has a handful of counts. Trimming removed 0 bases from V and 7 bases from J, with 13 bases in between. This CDR3 has 15 amino acids. CDR1 and CDR2 (germline): SGHKS, YYEKEE (reference sequence). Both iRepertoire HTBI primers and Arm-PCR of CDR3 regions were used to build the TCR beta libraries. MiXCR, applied by TCRdb to the multiplex PCR reads, yields one record per CDR3 protein. The data contain 300,000 to 400,000 distinct CDR3 sequences, 16% of them seen just once; the ten biggest clones take up roughly 27%. Specified time point: newly diagnosed GD, antithyroid drugs for less than 3 months. The TCR library used RNA extracted from PBMCs. The same sample was also studied in work on T cells in Graves' hyperthyroidism and ophthalmopathy.

This clonotype was obtained from a man aged 40-55 years with Graves disease. The sample was peripheral blood mononuclear cells (PBMCs), taken at new diagnosis, from a patient treated with antithyroid drugs. The rearrangement links TRBV5-5 to TRBJ1-4; D ambiguous. This CDR3 reads CASSLEAGWIEKLFF. The CDR3 DNA reads as TGTGCCAGCAGCTTGGAGGCGGGGTGGATTGAAAAACTGTTTTTT.